This T cell receptor beta chain originates from a study of type 1 and type 2 diabetes patients. Study-level background: From PBMCs, CD4+ and CD8+ T cells were isolated by magnetic microbeads.

PCR was run on genomic DNA. A primer set of 30 forward and 13 reverse primers amplified the CDR3. TCRdb reprocessed the multiplex PCR reads with MiXCR, giving one entry per CDR3 protein. This table holds more than 250,000 distinct CDR3 sequences, roughly 44% found once. This clonotype showed up just a few times. CDR3 length: 13 residues. CDR1 and CDR2 (germline): KGHDR, SFDVKD. V lost 2 bases and J lost 5, with 6 bases in between. Approximately 10 milliliters of peripheral blood were collected from each participant. The genes are TRBV24-1 and TRBJ1-5; D remains unclear. Material: peripheral blood mononuclear cells (PBMCs). The TCR was taken from a man younger than 35 with type 2 diabetes. DNA of the CDR3: TGTGCCACCAGTGATTCCTCATATCAGCCCCAGCATTTT. Protein sequence: CATSDSSYQPQHF.